This entry lists 8 T cell receptor beta chains sequenced from one sample in a study of blood T cell repertoires in COVID-19. Repertoires were generated with immunoSEQ multiplex PCR, while TCRdb's copy carries only in-frame clones and drops some. The sample comprises 95,000 to 110,000 clones, roughly 90% of which are singletons, and roughly 6% rests with the top ten. Sequencing was carried out using peripheral blood. These receptors were collected from a human donor in a cohort sampled during active COVID-19.

The CDR3: CASRAPGRARNEQFF. Here the CDR3 DNA reads TGTGCCAGCAGAGCCCCGGGGAGGGCTAGGAATGAGCAGTTCTTC. The chain couples TRBV28 to TRBJ2-1, with 7 bases aligning to TRBD2. This CDR3 region has 15 residues. Per germline, CDR1 MDHEN and CDR2 SYDVKM. V was pared by 6 bases and J by 7 bases, with 12 bases of the junction left unmatched.

This clone has just one count. The chain joins TRBV23-1 to TRBJ1-4, with 7 bases fitting TRBD1. TRBV23-1 is placed among ORFs of uncertain function. The CDR3 sequence is 15 residues long. J gave up 5 bases and V 6 bases, and 9 bases lay outside the gene matches. CDR3 protein: CASSRRQGKNEKLFF. CDR3 DNA sequence: TGCGCCAGCAGCCGACGACAGGGAAAGAATGAAAAACTGTTTTTT.

This chain links TRBV7-3 with TRBJ2-2; no reliable D call. Germline CDR1 and CDR2: SGHTA and FQGTGA. With 2 bases removed from V and 4 bases from J, the gap between germline ends came to 11 bases. CDR3 length equals 15 residues. The CDR3 here is CASSLGRAFTGELFF. The DNA for the CDR3 is TGTGCCAGCAGCTTAGGGCGAGCTTTCACCGGGGAGCTGTTTTTT.

This clone was found once. V usage is TRBV5-1 and J usage is TRBJ1-2, with D unclear. The germline V and J ends were trimmed by 5 bases and 4 bases, with 9 bases remaining between them. Germline CDR1 and CDR2: SGHRS and YFSETQ. The CDR3 sequence is 12 residues long. CDR3: CASRGRTYGYTF. CDR3 in DNA: TGCGCCAGCAGGGGCAGAACCTATGGCTACACCTTC.

This rearrangement joins TRBV29-1 to TRBJ2-7; 8 bases fit TRBD1. The trim removed 7 bases at V and 2 bases at J, leaving 4 bases unmatched. Germline loops: CDR1 SQVTM, CDR2 ANQGSEA. There are 12 residues in the CDR3. This CDR3 reads CSAGTGTYEQYF. The CDR3 DNA reads as TGCAGCGCCGGGACAGGCACCTACGAGCAGTACTTC.

The chain has TRBV18 and TRBJ1-5; tentative D call: TRBD1 (6 bases). CDR1 is KGHSH, CDR2 LQKENI, per germline. The CDR3 extends over 15 amino acids. V gave up 1 base and J gave up 3 bases, with 10 bases separating them. The CDR3 loop reads CASSPLDRNNQPQHF. DNA of the CDR3: TGTGCCAGCTCACCACTAGACAGGAACAATCAGCCCCAGCATTTT. The full variable domain, completed using reference TRBV18 and TRBJ1-5, is NAGVMQNPRHLVRRRGQEARLRCSPMKGHSHVYWYRQLPEEGLKFMVYLQKENIIDESGMPKERFSAEFPKEGPSILRIQQVVRGDSAAYFCASSPLDRNNQPQHFGDGTRLSIL.

This chain uses TRBV7-2 with TRBJ1-5; D is ambiguous. The CDR3 has 17 residues. CDR1 is SGHTA and CDR2 is FQGNSA in the germline V gene. V was cut by 2 bases and J by 7 bases, with 21 bases left in between. CDR3 sequence (DNA): TGTGCCAGCAGCTTACTCCCGGACCCCCGGGGAGGGCAGCCCCAGCATTTT. Its protein product is CASSLLPDPRGGQPQHF.

The chain couples TRBV21-1 to TRBJ1-1; the DNA was not compared with TRBD1, the D call given in the table. TRBV21-1 is a pseudogene locus. CDR3 length: 14 residues. The CDR3 sequence is CASSEGGRTTEAFF. CDR3 nucleotide sequence: TGTGCCAGCAGCGAAGGGGGCCGAACTACTGAAGCTTTCTTT.